This T cell receptor (beta chain) was sequenced for a study of blood T cell repertoires in COVID-19. At the level of the study: Nucleic acid was either cDNA or gDNA, and it came from T cells, B-cell-depleted T cells, or PBMCs.

Assay used: immunoSEQ multiplex PCR; TCRdb lists only in-frame clones, some missing. The sample shows 320,000 or so clones, over 70% of them seen only once. Participants' own reports of clinical history determined their cohort assignment. Donors in Cohort 3 counted as recovered after two negative PCRs, clearance, or symptom resolution. Trimming at V came to 1 base and at J to 1 base, leaving 5 bases not matched to a gene. There are 15 residues in the CDR3. Germline V CDR1 and CDR2: SGHRS, YFSETQ. The TCR sequence derives from a man under 40 who had recovered from COVID-19. The material sequenced was PBMCs or T cells enriched from blood (not recorded which). The chain has TRBV5-1 and TRBJ2-7; 7 bases agree with TRBD1. The CDR3 loop reads CASSLSTQGSYEQYF. The CDR3 bases are TGCGCCAGCAGCTTGTCTACACAGGGGTCCTACGAGCAGTACTTC.